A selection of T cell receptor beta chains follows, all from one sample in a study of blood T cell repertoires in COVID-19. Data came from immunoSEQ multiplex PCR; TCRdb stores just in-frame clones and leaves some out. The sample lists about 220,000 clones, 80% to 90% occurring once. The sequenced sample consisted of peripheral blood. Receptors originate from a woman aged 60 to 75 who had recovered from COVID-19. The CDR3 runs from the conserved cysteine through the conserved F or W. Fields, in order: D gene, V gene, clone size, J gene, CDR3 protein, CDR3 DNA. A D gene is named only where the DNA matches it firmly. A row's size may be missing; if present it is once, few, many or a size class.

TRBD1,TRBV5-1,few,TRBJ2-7,CASSFGDRDLGEQYF,TGCGCCAGCAGCTTCGGGGACAGGGACCTCGGGGAGCAGTACTTC
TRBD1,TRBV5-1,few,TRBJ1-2,CASSQQGQELYGYTF,TGCGCCAGCAGCCAACAGGGACAGGAACTCTATGGCTACACCTTC
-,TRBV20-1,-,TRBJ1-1,CSARATGEAFF,TGCAGTGCTAGAGCCACAGGTGAAGCTTTCTTT
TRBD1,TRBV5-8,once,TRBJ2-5,CASSFAGTDQETQYF,TGTGCCAGCAGCTTCGCCGGGACAGACCAAGAGACCCAGTACTTC
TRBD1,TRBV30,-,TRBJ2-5,CAWSVQGLETQYF,TGTGCCTGGAGTGTACAGGGGCTGGAGACCCAGTACTTC
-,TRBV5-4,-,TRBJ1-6,CASSLEQTNSPLHF,TGTGCCAGCAGCTTGGAACAGACTAATTCACCCCTCCACTTT
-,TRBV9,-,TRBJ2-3,CASSPLSGLSDTQYF,TGTGCCAGCAGCCCCCTAAGCGGCCTTTCCGATACGCAGTATTTT
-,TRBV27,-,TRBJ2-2,CASSSQGGAGELFF,TGTGCCAGCAGTTCCCAGGGGGGCGCCGGGGAGCTGTTTTTT
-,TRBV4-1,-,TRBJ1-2,CASSPQGGSYTF,TGCGCCAGCAGCCCTCAAGGAGGGAGCTACACCTTC
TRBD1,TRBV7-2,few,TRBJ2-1,CASSWGQGTGNEQFF,TGTGCCAGCAGCTGGGGACAGGGGACGGGCAATGAGCAGTTCTTC
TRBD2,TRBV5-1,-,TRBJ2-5,CASSLPSSGVTQYF,TGCGCCAGCAGCCTTCCATCCAGCGGGGTGACCCAGTACTTC
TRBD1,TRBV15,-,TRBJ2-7,CATSRGDRAEQYF,TGTGCCACCAGCAGAGGGGACAGGGCCGAGCAGTACTTC
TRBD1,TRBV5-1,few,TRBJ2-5,CASSLAGDRALTQYF,TGCGCCAGCAGCTTGGCCGGGGACAGGGCCCTGACCCAGTACTTC
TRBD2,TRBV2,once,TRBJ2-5,CASRGLAGVQRETQYF,TGTGCCAGCAGGGGACTAGCGGGGGTTCAGAGGGAGACCCAGTACTTC
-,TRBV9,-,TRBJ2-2,CASSTLRTANTGELFF,TGTGCCAGCAGCACCCTCCGGACAGCGAACACCGGGGAGCTGTTTTTT
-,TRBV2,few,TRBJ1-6,CASSERSGGQNSPLHF,TGTGCCAGCAGTGAGCGCTCGGGGGGGCAGAATTCACCCCTCCACTTT
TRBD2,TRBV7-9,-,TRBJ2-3,CASSLAAQRGSTDTQYF,TGTGCCAGCAGCTTAGCGGCCCAGCGGGGGAGCACAGATACGCAGTATTTT
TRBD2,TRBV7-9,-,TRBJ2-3,CASSLYVTSGGSDTQYF,TGTGCCAGCAGCTTATACGTTACTAGCGGGGGGTCAGATACGCAGTATTTT
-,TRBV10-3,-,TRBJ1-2,CAISESTGNYGYTF,TGTGCCATCAGTGAGTCTACAGGGAACTATGGCTACACCTTC
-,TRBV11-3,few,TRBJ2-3,CASSPQPGAGTQYF,TGTGCCAGCAGCCCCCAACCAGGGGCGGGTACGCAGTATTTT
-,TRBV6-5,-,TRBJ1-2,CASNIRTFSNYGYTF,TGTGCCAGCAACATTAGGACATTTTCCAACTATGGCTACACCTTC
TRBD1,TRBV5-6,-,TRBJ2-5,CASSLFETGGSGQETQYF,TGTGCCAGCAGCTTGTTTGAGACAGGGGGCTCGGGCCAAGAGACCCAGTACTTC
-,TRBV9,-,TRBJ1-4,CASSIRSTNEKLFF,TGTGCCAGCAGCATCAGATCCACTAATGAAAAACTGTTTTTT
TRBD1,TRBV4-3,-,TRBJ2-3,CASSLWVAGGDDSTDTQYF,TGCGCCAGCAGCCTGTGGGTAGCAGGGGGCGATGATAGCACAGATACGCAGTATTTT
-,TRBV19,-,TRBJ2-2,CASTPRAPGELFF,TGTGCCAGTACCCCGAGGGCGCCCGGGGAGCTGTTTTTT
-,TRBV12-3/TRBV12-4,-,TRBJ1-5,CASRLPGQPQHF,TGTGCCAGCCGCCTTCCCGGTCAGCCCCAGCATTTT
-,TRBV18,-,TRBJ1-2,CASSDSYGYTF,TGTGCCAGCTCGGACAGCTATGGCTACACCTTC
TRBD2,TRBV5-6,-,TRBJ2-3,CASSLVAGGTDTQYF,TGTGCCAGCAGCTTGGTAGCGGGGGGGACAGATACGCAGTATTTT
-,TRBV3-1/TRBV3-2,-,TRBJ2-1,CASSPRGYNEQFF,TGTGCCAGCAGCCCCCGAGGCTACAATGAGCAGTTCTTC
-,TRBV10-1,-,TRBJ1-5,CASSGGGNQPQHF,TGCGCCAGCAGTGGTGGGGGGAATCAGCCCCAGCATTTT
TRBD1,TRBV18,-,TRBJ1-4,CASSPPSTGGRNEKLFF,TGTGCCAGCTCACCACCGTCGACAGGGGGACGCAACGAAAAACTGTTTTTT
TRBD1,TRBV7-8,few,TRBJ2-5,CASSPSTGRVLETQYF,TGTGCCAGCAGCCCGTCGACAGGGCGAGTTTTAGAGACCCAGTACTTC
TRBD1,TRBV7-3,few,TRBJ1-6,CASSGTGDNSPLHF,TGTGCCAGCAGCGGGACAGGGGATAATTCACCCCTCCACTTT
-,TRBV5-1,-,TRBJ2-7,CASSLVGLASSYEQYF,TGCGCCAGCAGCTTGGTAGGACTGGCCAGCTCCTACGAGCAGTACTTC
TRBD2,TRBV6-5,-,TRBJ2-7,CASSRTSGGFYEQYF,TGTGCCAGCAGCAGGACTAGCGGGGGCTTTTACGAGCAGTACTTC
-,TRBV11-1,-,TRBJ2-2,CASSLERRSGELFF,TGTGCCAGCAGCTTAGAGCGGCGATCCGGGGAGCTGTTTTTT
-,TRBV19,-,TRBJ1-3,CASSAEPPAASGNTIYF,TGTGCCAGTAGTGCGGAGCCTCCAGCAGCCTCTGGAAACACCATATATTTT
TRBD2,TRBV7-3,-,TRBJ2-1,CASSHGTSANEQFF,TGTGCCAGCAGCCATGGGACTAGCGCCAATGAGCAGTTCTTC
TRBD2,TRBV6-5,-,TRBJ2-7,CASRSNSGATYEQYF,TGTGCCAGCAGATCCAATAGCGGGGCGACGTACGAGCAGTACTTC
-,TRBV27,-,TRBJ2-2,CASSLRAGELFF,TGTGCCAGCAGTTTACGGGCCGGGGAGCTGTTTTTT
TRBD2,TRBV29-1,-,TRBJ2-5,CSVASGGYQETQYF,TGCAGCGTTGCTAGCGGGGGGTACCAAGAGACCCAGTACTTC
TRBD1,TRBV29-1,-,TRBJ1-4,CSVYKTGEKLFF,TGCAGCGTTTACAAGACAGGGGAAAAACTGTTTTTT
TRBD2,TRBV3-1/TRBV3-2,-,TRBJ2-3,CASSPRLAAIISTDTQYF,TGTGCCAGCAGCCCGAGACTAGCGGCGATCATTAGCACAGATACGCAGTATTTT
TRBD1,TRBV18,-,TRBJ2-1,CASSQLSGGHNEQFF,TGTGCCAGCTCACAGTTATCAGGGGGTCACAATGAGCAGTTCTTC
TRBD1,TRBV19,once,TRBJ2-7,CASSYRGGQEAYEQYF,TGTGCCAGTAGTTACCGTGGGGGACAGGAGGCCTACGAGCAGTACTTC
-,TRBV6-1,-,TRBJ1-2,CASSAQGRASDLGYTF,TGTGCCAGCAGTGCACAGGGACGGGCCTCGGACTTGGGCTACACCTTC
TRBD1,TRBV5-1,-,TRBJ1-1,CASSSRTGEILGGTEAFF,TGCGCCAGCAGCTCGAGGACAGGTGAAATTTTGGGTGGCACTGAAGCTTTCTTT
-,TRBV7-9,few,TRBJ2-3,CASSLSRSTDTQYF,TGTGCCAGCAGCCTCTCGAGGTCCACAGATACGCAGTATTTT
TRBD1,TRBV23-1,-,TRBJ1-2,CASSQPGQGAVGGYTF,TGCGCCAGCAGTCAACCCGGACAGGGGGCGGTCGGTGGCTACACCTTC